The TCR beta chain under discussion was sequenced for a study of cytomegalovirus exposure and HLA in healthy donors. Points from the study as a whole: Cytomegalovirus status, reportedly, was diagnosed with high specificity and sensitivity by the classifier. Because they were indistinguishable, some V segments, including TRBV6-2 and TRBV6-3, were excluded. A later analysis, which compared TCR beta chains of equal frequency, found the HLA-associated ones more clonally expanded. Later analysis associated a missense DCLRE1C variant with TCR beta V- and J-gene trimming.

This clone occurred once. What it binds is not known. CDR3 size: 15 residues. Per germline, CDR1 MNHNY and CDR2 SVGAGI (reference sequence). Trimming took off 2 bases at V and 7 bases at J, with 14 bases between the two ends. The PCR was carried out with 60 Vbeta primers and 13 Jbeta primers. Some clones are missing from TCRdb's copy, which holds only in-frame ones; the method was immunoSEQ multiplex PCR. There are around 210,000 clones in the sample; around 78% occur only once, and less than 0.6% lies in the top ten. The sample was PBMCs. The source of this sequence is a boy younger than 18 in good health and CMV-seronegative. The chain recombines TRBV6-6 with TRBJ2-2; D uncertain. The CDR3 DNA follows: TGTGCCAGCAGTTACACGGCTAGTCTCGGCGGGGAGCTGTTTTTT. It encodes CASSYTASLGGELFF.